Below, 27 T cell receptor beta chains from the same sample are listed, as sequenced in a study of T cell changes during pregnancy in multiple sclerosis. Measured with immunoSEQ multiplex PCR; TCRdb has only the in-frame clones, and not every one. The sample carries tens of thousands of clones, 89% recorded once. The starting material was CD4+ T cells from peripheral blood mononuclear cells, obtained in the first trimester of pregnancy. The origin of the receptors is a female donor with multiple sclerosis, enrolled in a pregnancy study.

This chain connects TRBV28 to TRBJ1-2; no firm D call. The CDR3 runs to 13 residues. V was cut by 7 bases and J by 6 bases, with 15 bases left in between. Looked up from germline, CDR1 is MDHEN and CDR2 is SYDVKM. For the CDR3, the DNA is TGTGCCAGCAACTTTTGGGCTTCGGATGGCTACACCTTC. The encoded protein is CASNFWASDGYTF.

This chain connects TRBV5-1 to TRBJ2-7, with a tentative D call TRBD1 (6 bases). CDR1 and CDR2 (germline): SGHRS, YFSETQ. The CDR3 runs to 16 residues. Trimming took off 0 bases at V and 3 bases at J, with 16 bases between the two ends. The CDR3 reads CASSLGGNTGSYEQYF. CDR3 in DNA: TGCGCCAGCAGCTTGGGGGGGAACACAGGGAGCTACGAGCAGTACTTC.

J is TRBJ2-3 and V is TRBV4-1, with TRBD2 identical over 13 bases. Germline CDR1 reads MGHRA; CDR2 reads YSYEKL. The CDR3 is 17 amino acids. The J segment lost 5 bases and the V segment lost 3 bases, leaving 8 bases of the junction unmatched. In nucleotides, the CDR3 is TGCGCCAGCAGCCAGGGGGGGGGACTAGCGGGAAAAGATACGCAGTATTTT. Residues: CASSQGGGLAGKDTQYF.

V gene TRBV5-4 combines with J gene TRBJ1-1; 7 nucleotides agree with TRBD1. The CDR3 is made up of 16 amino acids. Germline V CDR1 and CDR2: SGHNT, YYREEE (reference sequence). V lost 4 bases and J lost 0; bases outside the gene matches: 9. The chain's CDR3 is CASSIQDRRLNTEAFF. DNA of the CDR3: TGTGCCAGCAGCATACAGGACAGGAGGTTGAACACTGAAGCTTTCTTT.

The V call is TRBV25-1, the J call TRBJ2-7; D perhaps matches TRBD1 (5 bases). The CDR3 covers 13 residues. With 8 bases removed from V and 3 bases from J, the gap between germline ends came to 14 bases. Germline values: CDR1 MGHDK, CDR2 SYGVNS. CDR3 region: CASRLSQGYEQYF. For the CDR3, the DNA is TGTGCCAGCCGACTGAGCCAGGGCTACGAGCAGTACTTC.

V is TRBV30 and J is TRBJ1-1; maybe TRBD1 (5 bases). CDR3 length: 12 residues. Germline loops: CDR1 GTSNPN, CDR2 SVGIG (reference sequence). Trimming shortened V by 5 bases and J by 1 base, and 8 bases separated the two germline ends. The CDR3 nucleotides are TGTGCCTGGGCACAGGAGAACACTGAAGCTTTCTTT. Amino acids: CAWAQENTEAFF.

This clone turned up a few times. This specimen includes other DNA sequences encoding the same CDR3. This chain links TRBV5-1 with TRBJ1-4; D may be TRBD1 (5 bases). Looked up from germline, CDR1 is SGHRS and CDR2 is YFSETQ. The CDR3 spans 14 residues. With 4 bases removed from V and 7 bases from J, the gap between germline ends came to 14 bases. The CDR3 DNA is TGCGCCAGCAGCCAGGGACTGCGAGGTGAAAAACTGTTTTTT. Its translation: CASSQGLRGEKLFF.

This sequence joins TRBV7-2 and TRBJ2-7; D is uncertain. Trimming shortened V by 1 base and J by 5 bases, and 3 bases separated the two germline ends. Germline values: CDR1 SGHTA, CDR2 FQGNSA. This CDR3 spans 11 amino acids. The CDR3 DNA reads as TGTGCCAGCAGCTTAGTAAACGAGCAGTACTTC. Protein product: CASSLVNEQYF.

This chain uses TRBV5-4 with TRBJ2-2, with 7 positions matching TRBD2. The germline V gene has CDR1 SGHNT and CDR2 YYREEE (reference sequence). V shed 0 bases and J 5 bases; nucleotides not matched to a gene: 4. The CDR3 totals 15 residues. CDR3 in DNA: TGTGCCAGCAGCTTGGGTCTAGCGGCAACCGGGGAGCTGTTTTTT. Translating it yields CASSLGLAATGELFF.

The chain uses TRBV7-9 and TRBJ1-2; TRBD1 matches at 9 bases. V was clipped by 5 bases and J by 7 bases; unmatched bases: 14. CDR1 and CDR2 from the germline V gene are SEHNR and FQNEAQ (reference sequence). CDR3 size: 16 residues. DNA of the CDR3: TGTGCCAGCAGCCCCCGGGACAGGGAGGAATCGGCTGGCTACACCTTC. Amino acids: CASSPRDREESAGYTF.

The J gene is TRBJ2-1, the V gene TRBV5-1; 12 bases are a match to TRBD2. V was clipped by 3 bases and J by 5 bases; unmatched bases: 3. CDR3 size: 15 residues. Germline-derived CDR1 and CDR2 are SGHRS and YFSETQ. In DNA, the CDR3 is TGCGCCAGCAGCTCACTAGCGGGAGGTCACAATGAGCAGTTCTTC. Protein sequence: CASSSLAGGHNEQFF.

The gene calls are TRBV5-1 and TRBJ1-1; D is possibly TRBD1 (5 bases). Trimming shortened V by 0 bases and J by 1 base, and 10 bases separated the two germline ends. Germline V gene data show CDR1 as SGHRS and CDR2 as YFSETQ. The length of the CDR3 is 15 residues. The CDR3 loop reads CASSLAGGENTEAFF. CDR3 nucleotides: TGCGCCAGCAGCTTGGCGGGGGGGGAGAACACTGAAGCTTTCTTT.

The chain combines TRBV28 with TRBJ2-7, with D possibly TRBD2 on 6 matching bases. Deletions cut 7 bases from V and 2 bases from J, with 18 bases between. CDR3 length: 15 amino acids. Germline CDR1 and CDR2: MDHEN and SYDVKM. The DNA for the CDR3 is TGTGCCAGCAAAGATCAGGTGGGAGGCCCCTACGAGCAGTACTTC. Translated, it gives CASKDQVGGPYEQYF. Full variable domain (remainder filled in from reference TRBV28 and TRBJ2-7): DVKVTQSSRYLVKRTGEKVFLECVQDMDHENMFWYRQDPGLGLRLIYFSYDVKMKEKGDIPEGYSVSREKKERFSLILESASTNQTSMYLCASKDQVGGPYEQYFGPGTRLTVT.

The V call is TRBV7-9, the J call TRBJ2-1, with 8 bases fitting TRBD2. Germline V gene lookup returns CDR1 SEHNR and CDR2 FQNEAQ (reference sequence). Trimming took 2 bases from V and 14 from J; bases not matched to a gene: 11. This CDR3 has 14 amino acids. CDR3 sequence reads: CASSLLSGGGPKFF. The CDR3 DNA sequence: TGTGCCAGCAGCTTATTATCCGGGGGGGGACCGAAGTTCTTC.

The chain has TRBV30 and TRBJ1-5; weak D call: TRBD1 (5 bases). Germline CDR1 GTSNPN, CDR2 SVGIG (reference sequence). V lost 3 bases and J 3 bases, leaving 15 bases between the germline ends. This CDR3 has 15 residues. CDR3 DNA sequence: TGTGCCTGGAGAGACAATCAGGGCGTCAATCAGCCCCAGCATTTT. This translates into CAWRDNQGVNQPQHF.

The chain joins TRBV11-2 to TRBJ2-1; 7 nucleotides match TRBD1. The ends lost 5 bases at V and 4 bases at J; junction bases unmatched: 5. This CDR3 is built from 14 residues. CDR1 and CDR2 from the germline V gene are SGHAT and FQNNGV. CDR3 region: CASSVPGQYNEQFF. The CDR3 DNA sequence: TGTGCCAGCAGCGTACCGGGACAGTACAATGAGCAGTTCTTC.

As concerns this clone: The identical CDR3 is also encoded by other nucleotide sequences in the sample. The rearrangement joins TRBV18 to TRBJ1-4; 7 nucleotides align to TRBD1. CDR3 length equals 15 residues. The trim removed 0 bases at V and 4 bases at J, leaving 2 bases unmatched. Germline V gives CDR1 KGHSH, CDR2 LQKENI. The CDR3 protein is CASSPPGQDNEKLFF. DNA for the CDR3: TGTGCCAGCTCACCACCCGGACAGGATAATGAAAAACTGTTTTTT.

The chain couples TRBV28 to TRBJ2-7; 9 bases map to TRBD1. J lost 6 bases, V lost 8 bases, and 14 bases had no gene match. The germline gives CDR1 MDHEN, CDR2 SYDVKM. The CDR3 contains 15 residues. The CDR3 sequence: CASVTPGQGAGEQYF. CDR3 in DNA: TGTGCCAGCGTCACACCGGGACAGGGTGCGGGCGAGCAGTACTTC.

This clone showed up just once. The chain has TRBV2 and TRBJ2-7, with 9 bases identical to TRBD1. The germline gives CDR1 SNHLY, CDR2 FYNNEI. The CDR3 length is 14 residues. V shed 7 bases, J shed 6 bases, and the junction held 10 bases outside the gene matches. CDR3 coding DNA: TGTGCCAGCAAAACCGGGACAGGGAACCGCGAGCAGTACTTC. Translation gives CASKTGTGNREQYF.

J is TRBJ2-7 and V is TRBV10-3, with D maybe TRBD2 (6 bases). Germline CDR1 and CDR2: ENHRY and SYGVKD. Trimming removed 5 bases at V and 6 bases at J, with 17 bases between. The CDR3 length is 14 residues. Here the CDR3 DNA reads TGTGCCATCAGTCCAGTGGGGGGTTCGGGCGAGCAGTACTTC. This codes for CAISPVGGSGEQYF.

The V gene is TRBV4-3, the J gene TRBJ2-7; TRBD1 aligns across 9 bases. Per the germline V gene, CDR1 is LGHNA and CDR2 is YSLEER. The length of the CDR3 is 18 residues. The J segment lost 1 base and the V segment lost 2 bases, leaving 12 bases of the junction unmatched. The CDR3 region is CASSQYWTGVSESYEQYF. The CDR3 DNA follows: TGCGCCAGCAGCCAATACTGGACAGGGGTATCGGAATCCTACGAGCAGTACTTC.

The chain carries TRBV6-5 and TRBJ2-7, with 7 bases aligning to TRBD1. This CDR3 region has 16 residues. Germline V gene data show CDR1 as MNHEY and CDR2 as SVGAGI. Trimming removed 0 bases from V and 7 bases from J; junction bases left unmatched: 12. CDR3 sequence: CASSYSIDLNRGEQYF. The CDR3 nucleotides read TGTGCCAGCAGTTACTCGATCGACCTCAACAGGGGTGAGCAGTACTTC.

V usage is TRBV7-2 and J usage is TRBJ2-5; 8 bases align to TRBD1. The CDR3 has 11 amino acids. Per the germline V gene, CDR1 is SGHTA and CDR2 is FQGNSA. V lost 4 bases, J lost 13 bases, and 5 bases stayed unmatched. In nucleotides, the CDR3 is TGTGCCAGCAGCTCCGGGACAGGACCGTACTTC. Protein sequence: CASSSGTGPYF. Using reference TRBV7-2 and TRBJ2-5 for the parts outside the CDR3, the full variable domain is GAGVSQSPSNKVTEKGKDVELRCDPISGHTALYWYRQSLGQGLEFLIYFQGNSAPDKSGLPSDRFSAERTGGSVSTLTIQRTQQEDSAVYLCASSSGTGPYFGPGTRLLVL.

This chain uses TRBV9 with TRBJ1-4, with a weak D call TRBD1 (5 bases). V was clipped by 3 bases and J by 4 bases, with 13 bases between them. The CDR3 is 15 residues long. Germline assignment: CDR1 SGDLS and CDR2 YYNGEE. The DNA for the CDR3 is TGTGCCAGCAGCGGTGGGGGGTCAAGTAATGAAAAACTGTTTTTT. Protein sequence: CASSGGGSSNEKLFF.

The rearrangement links TRBV30 to TRBJ1-1; possibly TRBD1 for D (5 bases). Germline-derived CDR1 and CDR2 are GTSNPN and SVGIG (reference sequence). Trimming shortened V by 0 bases and J by 3 bases, and 14 bases separated the two germline ends. CDR3 length equals 15 residues. Written as DNA, the CDR3 is TGTGCCTGGAGTGTATATGAAGGGGTTCACACTGAAGCTTTCTTT. This gives the protein CAWSVYEGVHTEAFF.

The chain recombines TRBV5-1 with TRBJ2-6, with 12 positions matching TRBD2. The CDR3 loop spans 22 amino acids. V was clipped by 2 bases and J by 0 bases; unmatched bases: 15. The germline V gene has CDR1 SGHRS and CDR2 YFSETQ. CDR3 in DNA: TGCGCCAGCAGCTTAGCGCTAGCGGGAGGGTCCGGGCTACTCTCTGGGGCCAACGTCCTGACTTTC. Translated: CASSLALAGGSGLLSGANVLTF.

This clone was observed a few times. The V and J genes are TRBV7-9 and TRBJ2-5; 7 bases map to TRBD1. This CDR3 is 15 amino acids long. Germline V gene lookup returns CDR1 SEHNR and CDR2 FQNEAQ (reference sequence). Losses at the gene ends were 5 bases for V and 3 bases for J; bases not matched to a gene: 9. The CDR3 reads CASSKGTGAEETQYF. Here the CDR3 DNA reads TGTGCCAGCAGCAAGGGCACAGGGGCGGAAGAGACCCAGTACTTC.